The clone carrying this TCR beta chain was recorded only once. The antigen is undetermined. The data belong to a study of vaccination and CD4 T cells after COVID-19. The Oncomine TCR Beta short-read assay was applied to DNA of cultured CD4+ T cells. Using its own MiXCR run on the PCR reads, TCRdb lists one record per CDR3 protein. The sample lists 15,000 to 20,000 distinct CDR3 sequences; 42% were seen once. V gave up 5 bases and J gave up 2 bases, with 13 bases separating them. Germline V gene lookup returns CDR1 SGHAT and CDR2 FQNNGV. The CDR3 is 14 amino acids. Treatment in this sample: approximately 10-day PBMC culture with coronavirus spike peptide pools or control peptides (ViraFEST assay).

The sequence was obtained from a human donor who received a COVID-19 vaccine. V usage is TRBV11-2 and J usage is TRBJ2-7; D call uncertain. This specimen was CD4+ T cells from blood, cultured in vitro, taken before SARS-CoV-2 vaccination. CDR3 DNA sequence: TGTGCCAGCAGCCGCGGCCCAGCCGCCTACGAGCAGTACTTC. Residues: CASSRGPAAYEQYF.